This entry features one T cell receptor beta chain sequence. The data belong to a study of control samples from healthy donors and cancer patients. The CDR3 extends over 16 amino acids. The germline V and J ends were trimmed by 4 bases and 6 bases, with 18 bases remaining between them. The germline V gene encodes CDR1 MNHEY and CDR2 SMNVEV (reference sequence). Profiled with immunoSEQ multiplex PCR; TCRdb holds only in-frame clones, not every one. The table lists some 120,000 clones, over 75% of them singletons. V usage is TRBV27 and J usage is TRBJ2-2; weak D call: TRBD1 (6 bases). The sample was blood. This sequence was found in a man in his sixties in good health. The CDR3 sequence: CASSSRQEWLAGELFF. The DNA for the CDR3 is TGTGCCAGCAGTTCCCGACAGGAGTGGTTGGCCGGGGAGCTGTTTTTT.